Each of the 23 T cell receptor beta chains below was sequenced from the same sample in a study of CD8 T cells in ankylosing spondylitis. TCRdb used MiXCR to reprocess the 5' RACE reads, holding one entry per CDR3 protein. The sample has around 250,000 distinct CDR3 sequences, around 32% seen once. Input material: blood, either unsorted or a sorted T cell fraction (not recorded which). Every receptor here comes from a male donor with ankylosing spondylitis or in good health (not recorded which).

This clonotype was observed a handful of times. The genes are TRBV12-3 or TRBV12-4 and TRBJ2-7, with 8 nucleotides matching TRBD1. The junction had 4 bases not matched to a gene; V was cut back by 6 bases and J by 0 bases. CDR3 length: 14 residues. In DNA, the CDR3 is TGTGCCAGCAGGGACAGGGAGCTCTCCTACGAGCAGTACTTC. The encoded protein is CASRDRELSYEQYF.

V usage is TRBV7-6 and J usage is TRBJ1-1; D perhaps matches TRBD1 (6 bases). The CDR3 contains 14 residues. The germline CDR1 and CDR2 sequences are SGHVS and FNYEAQ. V lost 7 bases to trimming and J lost 4 bases, with 16 bases between them. CDR3 residues: CASTPRGGSTEAFF. CDR3 bases: TGTGCCAGCACGCCCAGGGGAGGGAGCACTGAAGCTTTCTTT.

In this sample, this clonotype turned up a few times. The chain is built from TRBV11-2 and TRBJ2-5; no firm D call. The germline V and J ends were trimmed by 3 bases and 2 bases, with 10 bases remaining between them. From germline, CDR1 is SGHAT and CDR2 FQNNGV. This CDR3 comprises 14 residues. The CDR3 nucleotides read TGTGCCAGCAGCTTTAGTGGTGGGCAAGAGACCCAGTACTTC. Translating it yields CASSFSGGQETQYF.

V is TRBV27 and J is TRBJ1-5; D call uncertain. The length of the CDR3 is 14 residues. V was clipped by 3 bases and J by 4 bases, with 10 bases between them. Germline CDR1 is MNHEY and CDR2 is SMNVEV (reference sequence). CDR3 sequence: CASSFAGQNQPQHF. CDR3 bases: TGTGCCAGCAGTTTCGCGGGCCAAAATCAGCCCCAGCATTTT.

This clonotype was counted between two and nine times. The chain couples TRBV6-1 to TRBJ2-2; TRBD1 might be the D (5 bases). The germline CDR1 and CDR2 sequences are MNHNS and SASEGT. The CDR3 is 15 residues long. V dropped 7 bases and J dropped 5 bases, with 17 bases sitting between them. The CDR3 coding sequence is TGTGCCAGCATTGGGGCCGTTGATATTACCGGGGAGCTGTTTTTT. Protein: CASIGAVDITGELFF.

V and J are TRBV20-1 and TRBJ2-1, with TRBD1 matching 8 bases. With 4 bases clipped from V and 9 bases from J, the junction kept 5 bases outside the gene matches. Germline values: CDR1 DFQATT, CDR2 SNEGSKA (reference sequence). The CDR3 has 12 residues. The chain's CDR3 is CSANRGSIEQFF. CDR3 nucleotide sequence: TGCAGTGCTAACAGGGGGTCCATTGAGCAGTTCTTC.

This sequence joins TRBV7-9 and TRBJ2-7; D not resolved. V lost 5 bases and J 2 bases, leaving 13 bases between the germline ends. The CDR3 is 14 residues long. Germline values: CDR1 SEHNR, CDR2 FQNEAQ (reference sequence). DNA of the CDR3: TGTGCCAGCAGCCGCTTGGCCAGTCCCTACGAGCAGTACTTC. It codes for CASSRLASPYEQYF.

This chain joins TRBV12-3 or TRBV12-4 and TRBJ2-2; TRBD2 is a possible D gene (5 bases). Trimming took off 3 bases at V and 6 bases at J, with 14 bases between the two ends. This CDR3 has 15 amino acids. CDR3 sequence: CASSLSRGTAGELFF. In DNA, the CDR3 is TGTGCCAGCAGTTTGTCCCGGGGTACTGCCGGGGAGCTGTTTTTT.

The rearrangement links TRBV21-1 to TRBJ2-2; the table calls TRBD2, which could not be checked here. TRBV21-1 is classified as a pseudogene. The CDR3 loop spans 16 amino acids. CDR3 in DNA: TGTGCCAGCAGCAAATGCGGACTAGGGCGCACCGGGGAGCTGTTTTTT. Amino acid sequence: CASSKCGLGRTGELFF.

This clonotype was counted many times. The V call is TRBV6-1, the J call TRBJ1-5; no reliable D call. From germline, CDR1 is MNHNS and CDR2 SASEGT. The CDR3 loop spans 16 amino acids. V shed 5 bases and J shed 0 bases, with 14 bases lying between them. CDR3 bases: TGTGCCAGCAGTCCCGACGTGACATCTAGCAATCAGCCCCAGCATTTT. It encodes CASSPDVTSSNQPQHF.

The chain uses TRBV4-1 and TRBJ2-5; TRBD1 matches 9 bases. Germline assignment: CDR1 MGHRA and CDR2 YSYEKL. This CDR3 has 14 residues. Trimming took 1 base from V and 7 from J; bases not matched to a gene: 4. CDR3 DNA: TGCGCCAGCAGCCAAGGACAGGGGGTCGGGACCCAGTACTTC. Translating it yields CASSQGQGVGTQYF.

This clonotype was counted a few times. This chain's CDR3 is CASSLSRQGSYEQYF. The CDR3 bases are TGCGCCAGCAGTCTTTCCCGGCAGGGATCCTACGAGCAGTACTTC. The chain joins TRBV10-2 to TRBJ2-7; D is perhaps TRBD1 (5 bases). CDR1 and CDR2 (germline): WSHSY, SAAADI. The CDR3 covers 15 residues. Trimming shortened V by 5 bases and J by 1 base, and 15 bases separated the two germline ends.

This clonotype occurred once. This chain uses TRBV6-1 with TRBJ1-1, with D perhaps TRBD1 (6 bases). Germline assignment: CDR1 MNHNS and CDR2 SASEGT. Trimming pared 7 bases from V and 2 bases from J, leaving 14 bases between. The CDR3 spans 14 residues. Here the CDR3 reads CASTGPRGNTEAFF. CDR3 DNA sequence: TGTGCCAGCACGGGCCCCAGGGGAAACACTGAAGCTTTCTTT.

The chain uses TRBV29-1 and TRBJ2-7; the D is unclear. Germline CDR1 SQVTM, CDR2 ANQGSEA. V lost 5 bases, J lost 3 bases, and 17 bases lay in between. The CDR3 has 14 amino acids. The CDR3 coding sequence is TGCAGCGTTTACCTTCGTCAGATCGACTACGAGCAGTACTTC. This sequence encodes CSVYLRQIDYEQYF.

This sequence joins TRBV7-2 and TRBJ2-7; D unresolved. This CDR3 region has 13 residues. CDR1 and CDR2 from the germline V gene are SGHTA and FQGNSA. Trimming removed 2 bases at V and 3 bases at J, with 8 bases between. CDR3 protein: CASSLLSGYEQYF. CDR3 bases: TGTGCCAGCAGCTTACTTTCGGGCTACGAGCAGTACTTC.

V usage is TRBV7-3 and J usage is TRBJ2-3, with D perhaps TRBD1 (5 bases). The CDR3 extends over 15 amino acids. CDR1 is SGHTA and CDR2 is FQGTGA in the germline V gene. Trimming cost V 2 bases and J 6 bases, with 15 bases left between them. DNA for the CDR3: TGTGCCAGCAGCTTATCGTTGGGGCGTAGTGATACGCAGTATTTT. Translation gives CASSLSLGRSDTQYF.

This sequence joins TRBV11-2 and TRBJ1-6; D gene uncertain. The V and J ends lost 8 bases and 7 bases respectively, with 6 bases between them. CDR1 is SGHAT, CDR2 FQNNGV, per germline. The CDR3 runs to 11 residues. The CDR3 DNA follows: TGTGCCAGCGGGGTGAATTCACCCCTCCACTTT. Protein product: CASGVNSPLHF.

This clonotype was picked up one time. The rearrangement links TRBV20-1 to TRBJ2-2, with 7 bases that match TRBD2. The CDR3 extends over 12 amino acids. Germline values: CDR1 DFQATT, CDR2 SNEGSKA (reference sequence). After removal of 7 bases from V and 3 bases from J, the junction contained 2 bases not matched to a gene. The CDR3: CSGLADTGELFF. CDR3 DNA: TGCAGTGGGCTAGCGGACACCGGGGAGCTGTTTTTT.

The rearrangement links TRBV12-3 or TRBV12-4 to TRBJ1-5; a possible D gene is TRBD1 (6 bases). V was cut by 6 bases and J by 0 bases, with 12 bases left in between. The CDR3 has 15 amino acids. The CDR3 loop is CASSVGGLSNQPQHF. Here the CDR3 DNA reads TGTGCCAGCAGCGTGGGGGGCCTTAGCAATCAGCCCCAGCATTTT.

This clonotype was seen a handful of times. Written as DNA, the CDR3 is TGTGCCAGCAGCCAAGACGGGCCTTACGCAGATACGCAGTATTTT. Translating gives CASSQDGPYADTQYF. V is TRBV3-1 and J is TRBJ2-3; D uncertain. Trimming removed 0 bases at V and 4 bases at J, with 11 bases between. This CDR3 region has 15 residues. Germline CDR1 LGHDT, CDR2 YNNKEL (reference sequence).

This chain links TRBV6-5 with TRBJ2-7; D might be TRBD1 (6 bases). The V and J ends lost 2 bases and 6 bases respectively, with 11 bases between them. The CDR3 sequence is 13 residues long. CDR1 MNHEY and CDR2 SVGAGI come from the germline V gene. The CDR3 nucleotides read TGTGCCAGCAGTTACACCCAGGGGTCCGAGCAGTACTTC. Translating gives CASSYTQGSEQYF.

The rearrangement links TRBV10-3 to TRBJ2-5; 9 bases align to TRBD1. The CDR3 spans 15 residues. Germline assignment: CDR1 ENHRY and CDR2 SYGVKD. After removal of 3 bases from V and 4 bases from J, the junction contained 6 bases not matched to a gene. The CDR3 nucleotides are TGTGCCATCAGTGATTTTGGACAGGGGCGAGAGACCCAGTACTTC. Protein sequence: CAISDFGQGRETQYF.

In DNA form, the CDR3 reads TGCAGTGCTAGAGATGGGACAGGGAACACTGAAGCTTTCTTT. This encodes CSARDGTGNTEAFF. J is TRBJ1-1 and V is TRBV20-1; the match to TRBD1 covers 8 bases. The CDR3 runs 14 residues. Per germline, CDR1 DFQATT and CDR2 SNEGSKA (reference sequence). With V trimmed by 0 bases and J by 1 base, 1 base remained unmatched.